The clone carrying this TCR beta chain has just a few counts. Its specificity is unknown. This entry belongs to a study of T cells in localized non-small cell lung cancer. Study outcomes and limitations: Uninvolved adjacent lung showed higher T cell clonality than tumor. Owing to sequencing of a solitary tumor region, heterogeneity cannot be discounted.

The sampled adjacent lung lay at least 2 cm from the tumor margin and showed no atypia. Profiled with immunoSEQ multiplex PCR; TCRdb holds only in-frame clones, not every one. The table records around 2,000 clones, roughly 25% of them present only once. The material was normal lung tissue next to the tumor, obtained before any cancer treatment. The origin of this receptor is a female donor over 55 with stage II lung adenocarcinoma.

As DNA, the CDR3 is TGTGCCAGCAGCTTAGTGGGACAGGGGGTTGAGACCCAGCATTTT. It specifies CASSLVGQGVETQHF. The chain recombines TRBV11-3 with TRBJ1-5; 11 bases match TRBD1. This CDR3 is built from 15 residues. Per the germline V gene, CDR1 is SGHNT and CDR2 is YENEEA. Trimming cost V 1 base and J 11 bases; bases outside gene matches: 7.